This T cell receptor (beta chain) originates from a study of human thymus T cells. This clone has a handful of counts. Antigen: not known. The assay was immunoSEQ multiplex PCR, and TCRdb's table has in-frame clones only and misses some. The table includes some 130,000 clones, around 95% detected once. Corrective heart surgery yielded the resections from which the thymus tissue came. Congenital heart defects were the reason for the corrective surgery that the donors, healthy Finnish infants, were having. There are 14 residues in the CDR3. Per germline, CDR1 LNHDA and CDR2 SQIVND (reference sequence). Trimming cost V 6 bases and J 3 bases, with 12 bases left between them. Study-level findings and limits: Thymic as well as blood repertoires seemed to favor certain V and J genes unevenly. Related research has reported that thymic repertoires overlap highly among unrelated individuals.

The sample comprised thymus tissue. The receptor was isolated from a boy under two years old with a congenital heart defect but otherwise immunologically healthy. The chain is built from TRBV19 and TRBJ2-4; TRBD1 might be the D (6 bases). CDR3 in DNA: TGTGCCAGTAGGCCACAGGGTAGCAAAAACATTCAGTACTTC. It encodes CASRPQGSKNIQYF.